This T cell receptor (beta chain) was obtained from a study of T cells expressing NK-cell markers. Study-wide results and limits: Dominant NKG2C+ clonotypes were found to form about 1.0-7.5% of CD8+ T cells in over five donors.

Reprocessing the 5' RACE reads, TCRdb reports a single entry for every CDR3 protein and omits DNA. This table lists roughly 390,000 distinct CDR3 sequences. On this clonotype itself: Its antigen is unknown.

The CDR3 runs to 13 residues. Looked up from germline, CDR1 is MNHEY and CDR2 is SVGAGI. This rearrangement joins TRBV6-5 to TRBJ2-1; with no DNA, the TCRdb D assignment of TRBD1 cannot be verified. Input material: blood T cells: a sorted CD56 or NKG2C T cell subset, CD4+ or CD8+ T cells, or bulk PBMC T cells (not recorded which). The clonotype comes from a woman between 45 and 65 years old in good health. The CDR3 is CASSYLGGSEQFF.